Only one count was recorded for the clone carrying this TCR beta chain. The same CDR3 arises from other DNA sequences in this sample as well. Here immunoSEQ multiplex PCR was the method, and the copy in TCRdb shows in-frame clones only, minus some. The sample lists 13,000 to 15,000 clones, 60% to 80% occurring once. This entry comes from a study of neoadjuvant anti-PD-1 for oral cavity cancer. Time point noted: after neoadjuvant nivolumab, at surgical resection. CDR3 length: 14 residues. In germline, CDR1 is ENHRY, CDR2 SYGVKD. Trimming left V 1 base short and J 0 bases short, with 5 bases between. The genes are TRBV10-3 and TRBJ2-3, with D unresolved. Sample: PBMCs, taken after nivolumab (anti-PD-1) treatment. This receptor was obtained from a person aged 40 to 85 with oral cavity squamous cell carcinoma. CDR3: CAISEFSSTDTQYF. The CDR3 region has the DNA TGTGCCATCAGTGAGTTTTCTAGCACAGATACGCAGTATTTT.